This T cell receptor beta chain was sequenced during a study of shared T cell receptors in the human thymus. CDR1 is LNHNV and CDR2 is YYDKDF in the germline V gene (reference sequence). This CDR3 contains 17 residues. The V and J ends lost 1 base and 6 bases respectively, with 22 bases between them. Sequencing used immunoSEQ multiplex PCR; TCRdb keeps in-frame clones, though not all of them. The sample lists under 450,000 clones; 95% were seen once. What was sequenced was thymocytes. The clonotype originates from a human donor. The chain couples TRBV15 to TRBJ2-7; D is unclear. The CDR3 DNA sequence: TGTGCCACCAGCAGAGCTAGGATTTTGAACACCTGCCTCGAGCAGTACTTC. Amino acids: CATSRARILNTCLEQYF.